This is a list of T cell receptor beta chains from one sample in a study of control samples from healthy donors and cancer patients. Some clones are missing from TCRdb's copy, which holds only in-frame ones; the method was immunoSEQ multiplex PCR. Of about 110,000 clones in the sample, just over 90% were seen once. Sequencing used blood. These receptors all stem from a human donor in good health. The donor label of this sample is uncertain. Each CDR3 is given with its conserved first and last residue. A D gene is named only where the DNA matches it firmly. A row's size may be missing; if present it is once, few, many or a size class.

v_gene	j_gene	abundance	d_gene	CDR3aa	CDR3nt
TRBV4-3	TRBJ2-5	.	TRBD2	CASSPQEASGQETQYF	TGCGCCAGCAGCCCACAAGAGGCTAGCGGACAAGAGACCCAGTACTTC
TRBV28	TRBJ2-1	.	.	CASSLPRGVYNEQFF	TGTGCCAGCAGTTTACCGCGGGGTGTGTACAATGAGCAGTTCTTC
TRBV7-3	TRBJ2-3	.	.	CASSLGTDTQYF	TGTGCCAGCAGCTTAGGCACAGATACGCAGTATTTT
TRBV6-5	TRBJ1-3	.	.	CASRGTRGGNTIYF	TGTGCCAGCAGGGGTACACGGGGGGGAAACACCATATATTTT
TRBV2	TRBJ2-1	.	.	CASKLGREFF	TGTGCCTCGAAACTGGGAAGGGAGTTCTTC
TRBV3-1/TRBV3-2	TRBJ2-5	once	.	CASSQGTTWQETQYF	TGTGCCAGCAGCCAAGGGACAACCTGGCAAGAGACCCAGTACTTC
TRBV25-1	TRBJ1-2	.	TRBD1	CASMGDRGLLNYGYTF	TGTGCCAGCATGGGGGACAGGGGGCTTCTTAACTATGGCTACACCTTC
TRBV5-4	TRBJ1-6	.	TRBD1	CASSLVGGRRGHNSPLHF	TGTGCCAGCAGCTTGGTAGGGGGCAGAAGGGGCCATAATTCACCCCTCCACTTT
TRBV28	TRBJ2-2	.	.	CASSWASNTGELFF	TGTGCCAGCAGTTGGGCGTCGAACACCGGGGAGCTGTTTTTT
TRBV9	TRBJ2-5	.	.	CASSVVGEETQYF	TGTGCCAGCAGCGTAGTTGGGGAAGAGACCCAGTACTTC
TRBV7-2	TRBJ2-5	.	.	CASSFDVGLETQYF	TGTGCCAGCAGCTTTGATGTGGGATTGGAGACCCAGTACTTC
TRBV7-2	TRBJ2-3	.	.	CASSLNRGSTDTQYF	TGTGCCAGCAGCCTCAATCGGGGAAGCACAGATACGCAGTATTTT
TRBV29-1	TRBJ1-1	few	.	CSAKGQSNTEAFF	TGCAGCGCAAAAGGACAGTCGAACACTGAAGCTTTCTTT
TRBV5-1	TRBJ1-2	.	.	CASSLSRIQGSGYTF	TGCGCCAGCAGCTTGAGTCGGATTCAGGGAAGTGGCTACACCTTC
TRBV15	TRBJ2-6	.	.	CATSRTISGANVLTF	TGTGCCACCAGCCGCACAATCTCTGGGGCCAACGTCCTGACTTTC
TRBV6-1	TRBJ2-6	.	TRBD1	CASSDPTGANSGANVLTF	TGTGCCAGCAGTGACCCGACAGGGGCCAACTCTGGGGCCAACGTCCTGACTTTC